The rows below give T cell receptor beta chains drawn from one sample of a study of T cell responses to AZD1222 COVID-19 vaccine. TCRdb's copy holds only in-frame clones and misses some; the assay was immunoSEQ multiplex PCR. The sample yields about 72,000 clones, roughly 84% seen once. The sample was peripheral blood, taken on day 0 of AZD1222 vaccination. Receptors were obtained from an adult in good health. CDR3s include the opening cysteine and the closing phenylalanine or tryptophan. D genes are given only for firm matches. The listing skips clone size in some rows; elsewhere it reads once, few, many or a size class.

DNA: TGCGCCAGCAGCTTAAATCTGGACAGGGTGAACACCGGGGAGCTGTTTTTT; CDR3: CASSLNLDRVNTGELFF; D: TRBD1; J: TRBJ2-2; V: TRBV5-1; size: .
DNA: TGTGCCATCAGAACAGATAAATCGAACACTGAAGCTTTCTTT; CDR3: CAIRTDKSNTEAFF; D: .; J: TRBJ1-1; V: TRBV10-3; size: .
DNA: TGTGCCAGCAGCCCCCTGGGGGGGGCCCGCTCCTACAATGAGCAGTTCTTC; CDR3: CASSPLGGARSYNEQFF; D: .; J: TRBJ2-1; V: TRBV27; size: .
DNA: TGTGCCAGCAGCTTTCCAGGGGTCAATGAGCAGTTCTTC; CDR3: CASSFPGVNEQFF; D: .; J: TRBJ2-1; V: TRBV7-2; size: .
DNA: TGTGCCAGCAGCCAGACAGTCGATATCGGCTACACCTTC; CDR3: CASSQTVDIGYTF; D: .; J: TRBJ1-2; V: TRBV11-2; size: .
DNA: TGTGCCAGCAGAGGACAGGGAGGGTTATTGGGCTACACCTTC; CDR3: CASRGQGGLLGYTF; D: TRBD1; J: TRBJ1-2; V: TRBV6-5; size: .
DNA: TGTGCCACCAGCAGAGGGAGGAGGGGGGTTGGAGACACTGAAGCTTTCTTT; CDR3: CATSRGRRGVGDTEAFF; D: .; J: TRBJ1-1; V: TRBV15; size: .
DNA: TGTGCCAGCAGCCGCCTAGCGGGCACCTACGAGCAGTACTTC; CDR3: CASSRLAGTYEQYF; D: TRBD2; J: TRBJ2-7; V: TRBV11-2; size: .
DNA: TGTGCCAGTAGACGGGGACAGGGGGACACTGAAGCTTTCTTT; CDR3: CASRRGQGDTEAFF; D: TRBD1; J: TRBJ1-1; V: TRBV19; size: .
DNA: TGCAGTGCGGAAGGGGGAGTCGGAGCTTTCTTT; CDR3: CSAEGGVGAFF; D: .; J: TRBJ1-1; V: TRBV20-1; size: .
DNA: TGTGCCAGTAAAATCGACGGCCGGATCTATGGCTACACCTTC; CDR3: CASKIDGRIYGYTF; D: .; J: TRBJ1-2; V: TRBV27; size: .
DNA: TGTGCCAGCAGCCTCCAGGGTGGCACTGAAGCTTTCTTT; CDR3: CASSLQGGTEAFF; D: .; J: TRBJ1-1; V: TRBV7-3; size: .
DNA: TGTGCCAGCAGCTTAGGGGACACCGCCTATGGCTACACCTTC; CDR3: CASSLGDTAYGYTF; D: .; J: TRBJ1-2; V: TRBV7-2; size: .
DNA: TGTGCCAGCAGCCGGGACTGGACAGGGGGGCTGTTTTTT; CDR3: CASSRDWTGGLFF; D: TRBD1; J: TRBJ2-2; V: TRBV14; size: .
DNA: TGTGCCAGCAGACTAGCGCCGGTCGCCGGGGAGCTGTTTTTT; CDR3: CASRLAPVAGELFF; D: TRBD2; J: TRBJ2-2; V: TRBV19; size: .
DNA: TGTGCCAGCAGCTTAGCGGGAACGACTGGGGCCAACGTCCTGACTTTC; CDR3: CASSLAGTTGANVLTF; D: .; J: TRBJ2-6; V: TRBV7-3; size: .
DNA: TGTGCCAGCAGTTACTCGAGCGGCCAGAACTATGGCTACACCTTC; CDR3: CASSYSSGQNYGYTF; D: .; J: TRBJ1-2; V: TRBV6-5; size: few
DNA: TGTGCCAGCAGCCGTGGCGGACCAGGGGAGCTGTTTTTT; CDR3: CASSRGGPGELFF; D: .; J: TRBJ2-2; V: TRBV7-9; size: few
DNA: TGTGCCAGCAGTGCGCTGCTTCAGGGAATTGCTTTCTTT; CDR3: CASSALLQGIAFF; D: .; J: TRBJ1-1; V: TRBV2; size: .
DNA: TGTGCCAGCAGCCTAAACCGGGGCAGCGGCAATCAGCCCCAGCATTTT; CDR3: CASSLNRGSGNQPQHF; D: .; J: TRBJ1-5; V: TRBV28; size: .
DNA: TGTGCCAGCAGCAAAACGGGGGGCGAGGGAGGCTACACCTTC; CDR3: CASSKTGGEGGYTF; D: .; J: TRBJ1-2; V: TRBV7-2; size: few
DNA: TGTGCCAGCAGTCCCGGCCGACAGCCTGTATCCACGTCTGGCTATGGCTACACCTTC; CDR3: CASSPGRQPVSTSGYGYTF; D: .; J: TRBJ1-2; V: TRBV6-6; size: .
DNA: TGTGCCAGCAGCGTTAGCGGGTTAAACACAGATACGCAGTATTTT; CDR3: CASSVSGLNTDTQYF; D: TRBD2; J: TRBJ2-3; V: TRBV9; size: .
DNA: TGTGCCAGTAGTATGGGGGCAGTTCGGTCAACTAATGAAAAACTGTTTTTT; CDR3: CASSMGAVRSTNEKLFF; D: .; J: TRBJ1-4; V: TRBV19; size: .
DNA: TGTGCCAGCAGCTCCGTCGGGCTCCCCTACGAGCAGTACTTC; CDR3: CASSSVGLPYEQYF; D: .; J: TRBJ2-7; V: TRBV7-9; size: .
DNA: TGTGCCAGCAGCCCCCGGGACGGGCGCGAAGAAAAACTGTTTTTT; CDR3: CASSPRDGREEKLFF; D: .; J: TRBJ1-4; V: TRBV28; size: .